This TCR beta chain was retrieved from a study of T cells in localized non-small cell lung cancer. Overall study findings and caveats: Median detection of top 100 tumor clones in adjacent lung was 57 clones. Blood T cell density predicted longer survival; adjacent-lung clonality, shorter. Tumor showed lower T cell clonality than uninvolved adjacent lung, where it was highest. The study sequenced only one region of the tumor. As a result, intratumor heterogeneity could not be excluded and remains possible.

After removal of 8 bases from V and 12 bases from J, the junction contained 13 bases not matched to a gene. This CDR3 has 13 amino acids. Germline assignment: CDR1 SGHRS and CDR2 YFSETQ. The data were produced by immunoSEQ multiplex PCR, yet TCRdb's version contains in-frame clones alone and is incomplete. This sample has approximately 83,000 clones; 85% to 90% occur once, and the top ten carry 20% to 25%. In the case of this clone: Antigen specificity is unknown.

Specimen: peripheral blood, collected before any cancer treatment. The TCR was taken from a woman aged 35 to 75 with stage I squamous cell lung carcinoma. The chain employs TRBV5-1 and TRBJ2-1; 8 nucleotides align to TRBD2. The CDR3 DNA reads TGCGCCAGTACACCGGGAAGGCTAGCGGGGCAGTTCTTC. This encodes CASTPGRLAGQFF.